The entry below gives a single T cell receptor (beta chain) sequence along with its context. Its target is not known. This specimen comes from a study of post-analysis software for immune sequencing data. Broader study findings: Four or five TRBV segments were more frequent in patients than controls; TRBV5-6, TRBV5-1 and TRBV20-1 belonged to this group. Controls showed significantly higher normalized Chao1 diversity than did multiple sclerosis patients. By F measure, samples from a shared preparation batch strongly co-clustered.

Unique molecular identifiers were carried by the TCR beta cDNA libraries. TCRdb reprocessed the PCR reads with MiXCR, giving one entry per CDR3 protein. The sample includes roughly 800,000 distinct CDR3 sequences, 46% of them seen just once. Deletions cut 0 bases from V and 4 bases from J, with 7 bases between. Germline loops: CDR1 MNHNY, CDR2 SVGAGI (reference sequence). CDR3 size: 14 residues. The V and J genes are TRBV6-6 and TRBJ2-1; the D is unclear. The source of this sequence is a girl aged 10 to 17 with multiple sclerosis. Sequencing input: blood. The CDR3 bases are TGTGCCAGCAGTTACTCAAACTTGTACAATGAGCAGTTCTTC. Residues: CASSYSNLYNEQFF.